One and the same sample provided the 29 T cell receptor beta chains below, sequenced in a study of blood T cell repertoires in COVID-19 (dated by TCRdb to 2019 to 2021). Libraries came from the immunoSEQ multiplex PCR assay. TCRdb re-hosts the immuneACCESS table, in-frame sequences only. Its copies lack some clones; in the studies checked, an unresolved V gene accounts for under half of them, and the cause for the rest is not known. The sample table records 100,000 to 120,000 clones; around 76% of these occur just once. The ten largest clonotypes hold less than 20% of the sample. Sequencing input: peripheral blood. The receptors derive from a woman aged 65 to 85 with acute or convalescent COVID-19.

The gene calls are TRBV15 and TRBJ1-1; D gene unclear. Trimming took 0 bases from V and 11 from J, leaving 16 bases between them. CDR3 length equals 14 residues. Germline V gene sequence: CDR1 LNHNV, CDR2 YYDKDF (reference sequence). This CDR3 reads CATSRDSPKEHAFF. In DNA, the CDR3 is TGTGCCACCAGCAGAGATTCACCCAAAGAGCACGCTTTCTTT.

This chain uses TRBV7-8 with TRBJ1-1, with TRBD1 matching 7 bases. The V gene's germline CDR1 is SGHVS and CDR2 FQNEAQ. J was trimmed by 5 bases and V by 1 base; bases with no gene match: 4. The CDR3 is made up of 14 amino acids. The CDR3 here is CASSLVGGWTEAFF. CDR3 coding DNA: TGTGCCAGCAGCTTAGTAGGGGGCTGGACTGAAGCTTTCTTT. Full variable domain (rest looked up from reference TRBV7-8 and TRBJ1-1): GAGVSQSPRYKVAKRGQDVALRCDPISGHVSLFWYQQALGQGPEFLTYFQNEAQLDKSGLPSDRFFAERPEGSVSTLKIQRTQQEDSAVYLCASSLVGGWTEAFFGQGTRLTVV.

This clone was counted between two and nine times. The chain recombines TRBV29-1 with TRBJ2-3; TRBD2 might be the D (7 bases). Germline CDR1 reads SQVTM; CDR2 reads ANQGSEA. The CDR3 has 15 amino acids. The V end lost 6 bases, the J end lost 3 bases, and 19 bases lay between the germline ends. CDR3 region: CSVEGVGGGTDTQYF. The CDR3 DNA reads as TGCAGCGTCGAGGGGGTTGGCGGGGGAACAGATACGCAGTATTTT.

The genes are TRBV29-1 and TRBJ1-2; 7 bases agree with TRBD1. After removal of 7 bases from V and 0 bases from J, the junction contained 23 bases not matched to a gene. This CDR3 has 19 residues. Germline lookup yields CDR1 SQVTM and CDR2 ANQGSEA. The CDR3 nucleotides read TGCAGCGCCAACCCCCCTCCCACACAGGGGTGGGCCTCTAACTATGGCTACACCTTC. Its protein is CSANPPPTQGWASNYGYTF.

In nucleotides, the CDR3 is TGTGCCAGCAGCCAACCAAGACAGCCCTCTTCTAACTATGGCTACACCTTC. Protein product: CASSQPRQPSSNYGYTF. The chain recombines TRBV4-2 with TRBJ1-2; tentative D call: TRBD1 (5 bases). Germline CDR1 is LGHNA and CDR2 is YNFKEQ. The CDR3 sequence is 17 residues long. Trimming cost V 2 bases and J 0 bases, with 16 bases left between them.

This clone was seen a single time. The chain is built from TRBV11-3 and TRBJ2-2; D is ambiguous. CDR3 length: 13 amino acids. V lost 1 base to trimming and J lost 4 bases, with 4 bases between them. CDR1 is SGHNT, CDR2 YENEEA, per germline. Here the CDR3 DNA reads TGTGCCAGCAGCTTAGGGCCCACCGGGGAGCTGTTTTTT. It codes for CASSLGPTGELFF. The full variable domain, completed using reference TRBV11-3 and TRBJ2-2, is EAGVVQSPRYKIIEKKQPVAFWCNPISGHNTLYWYLQNLGQGPELLIRYENEEAVDDSQLPKDRFSAERLKGVDSTLKIQPAELGDSAVYLCASSLGPTGELFFGEGSRLTVL.

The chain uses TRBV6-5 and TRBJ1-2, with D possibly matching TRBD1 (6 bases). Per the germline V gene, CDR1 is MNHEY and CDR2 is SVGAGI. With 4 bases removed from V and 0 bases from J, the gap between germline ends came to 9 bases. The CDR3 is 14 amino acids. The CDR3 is CASSLGASNYGYTF. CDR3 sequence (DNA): TGTGCCAGCAGTTTGGGGGCCTCTAACTATGGCTACACCTTC.

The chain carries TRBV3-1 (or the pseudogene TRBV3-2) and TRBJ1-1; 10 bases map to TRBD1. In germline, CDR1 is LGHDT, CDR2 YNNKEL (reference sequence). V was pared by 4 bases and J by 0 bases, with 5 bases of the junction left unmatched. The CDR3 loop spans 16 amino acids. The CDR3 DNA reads TGTGCCAGCAGCCTTCGGACAGGGGGTCTGAACACTGAAGCTTTCTTT. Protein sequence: CASSLRTGGLNTEAFF.

CDR3 residues: CASSQDRGRQETQYF. The CDR3 coding sequence is TGTGCCAGCAGCCAAGATCGGGGTCGGCAAGAGACCCAGTACTTC. The rearrangement joins TRBV14 to TRBJ2-5, with D possibly being TRBD2 (5 bases). This CDR3 has 15 amino acids. The V end lost 0 bases, the J end lost 2 bases, and 10 bases lay between the germline ends. The germline V gene has CDR1 SGHDN and CDR2 FVKESK.

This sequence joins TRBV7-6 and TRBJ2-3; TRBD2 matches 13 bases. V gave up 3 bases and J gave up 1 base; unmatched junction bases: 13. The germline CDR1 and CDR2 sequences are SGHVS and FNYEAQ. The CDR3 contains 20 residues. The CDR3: CASSFMTSGGFGVRTDTQYF. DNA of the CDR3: TGTGCCAGCAGCTTCATGACTAGCGGGGGGTTCGGGGTTCGCACAGATACGCAGTATTTT.

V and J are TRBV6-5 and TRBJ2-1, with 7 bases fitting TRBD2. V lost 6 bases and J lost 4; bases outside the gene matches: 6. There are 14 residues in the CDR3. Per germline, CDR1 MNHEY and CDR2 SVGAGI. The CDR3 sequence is CASSSSGAYNEQFF. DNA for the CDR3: TGTGCCAGCAGCTCCAGCGGGGCTTACAATGAGCAGTTCTTC.

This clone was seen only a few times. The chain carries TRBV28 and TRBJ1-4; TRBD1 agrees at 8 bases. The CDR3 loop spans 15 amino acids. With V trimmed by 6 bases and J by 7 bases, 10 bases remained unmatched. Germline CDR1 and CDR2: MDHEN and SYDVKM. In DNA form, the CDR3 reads TGTGCCAGCAGCACAACCGGGACAGGAACTGAAAAACTGTTTTTT. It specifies CASSTTGTGTEKLFF.

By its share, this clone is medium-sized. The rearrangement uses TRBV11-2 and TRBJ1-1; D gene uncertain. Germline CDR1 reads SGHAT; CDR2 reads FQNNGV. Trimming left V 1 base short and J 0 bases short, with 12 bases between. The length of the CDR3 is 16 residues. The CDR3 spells CASSLVVVTMNTEAFF. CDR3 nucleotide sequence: TGTGCCAGCAGCTTAGTGGTAGTCACGATGAACACTGAAGCTTTCTTT.

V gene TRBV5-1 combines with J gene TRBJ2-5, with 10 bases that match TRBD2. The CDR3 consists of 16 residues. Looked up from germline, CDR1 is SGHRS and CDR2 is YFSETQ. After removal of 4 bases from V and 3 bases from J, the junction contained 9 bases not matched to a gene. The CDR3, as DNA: TGCGCCAGCAGCATTACCGGGACTAGCGAAAAAGAGACCCAGTACTTC. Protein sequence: CASSITGTSEKETQYF.

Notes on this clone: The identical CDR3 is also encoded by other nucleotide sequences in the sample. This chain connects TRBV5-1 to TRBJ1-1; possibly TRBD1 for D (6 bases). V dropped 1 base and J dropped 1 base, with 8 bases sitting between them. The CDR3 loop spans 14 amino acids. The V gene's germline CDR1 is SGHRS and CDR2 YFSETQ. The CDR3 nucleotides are TGCGCCAGCAGCTTGTTGGGGGCGAACACTGAAGCTTTCTTT. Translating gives CASSLLGANTEAFF.

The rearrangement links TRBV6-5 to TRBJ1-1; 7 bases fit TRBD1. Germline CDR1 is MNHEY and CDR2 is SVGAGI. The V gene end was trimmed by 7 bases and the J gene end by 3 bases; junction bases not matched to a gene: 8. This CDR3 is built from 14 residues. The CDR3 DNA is TGTGCCAGCATCGCCCCAGGGGGTCACACTGAAGCTTTCTTT. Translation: CASIAPGGHTEAFF.

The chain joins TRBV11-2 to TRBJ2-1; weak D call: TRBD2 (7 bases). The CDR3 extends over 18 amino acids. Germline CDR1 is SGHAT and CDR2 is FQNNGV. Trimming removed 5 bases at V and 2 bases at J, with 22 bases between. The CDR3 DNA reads TGTGCCAGCAGCCCAAAACCGGGGGGCCGGACCACCTACAATGAGCAGTTCTTC. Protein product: CASSPKPGGRTTYNEQFF.

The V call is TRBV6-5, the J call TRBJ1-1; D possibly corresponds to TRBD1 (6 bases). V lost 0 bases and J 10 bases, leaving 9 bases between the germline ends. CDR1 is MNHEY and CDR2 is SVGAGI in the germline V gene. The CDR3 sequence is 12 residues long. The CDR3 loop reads CASSYSGTLAFF. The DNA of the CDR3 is TGTGCCAGCAGTTACTCCGGGACACTAGCTTTCTTT.

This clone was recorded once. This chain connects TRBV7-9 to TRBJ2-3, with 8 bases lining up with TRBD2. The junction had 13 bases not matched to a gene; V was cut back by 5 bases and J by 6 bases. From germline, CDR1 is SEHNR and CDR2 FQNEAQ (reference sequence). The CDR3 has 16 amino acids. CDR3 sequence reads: CASSQNAAGVRDTQYF. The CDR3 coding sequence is TGTGCCAGCAGCCAAAACGCAGCGGGGGTCAGGGATACGCAGTATTTT.

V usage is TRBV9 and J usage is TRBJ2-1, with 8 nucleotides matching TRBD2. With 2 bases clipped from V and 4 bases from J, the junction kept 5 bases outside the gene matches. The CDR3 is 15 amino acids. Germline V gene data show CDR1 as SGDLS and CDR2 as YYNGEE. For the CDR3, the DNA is TGTGCCAGCAGCGTCGGAAGCGGGGGTTACAATGAGCAGTTCTTC. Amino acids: CASSVGSGGYNEQFF.

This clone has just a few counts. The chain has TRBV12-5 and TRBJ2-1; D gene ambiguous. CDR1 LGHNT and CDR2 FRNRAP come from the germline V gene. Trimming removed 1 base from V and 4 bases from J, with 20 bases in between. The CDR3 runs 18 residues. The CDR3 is CASGLGVGVGDGYNEQFF. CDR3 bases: TGTGCTAGTGGTTTGGGGGTAGGAGTAGGCGACGGGTACAATGAGCAGTTCTTC.

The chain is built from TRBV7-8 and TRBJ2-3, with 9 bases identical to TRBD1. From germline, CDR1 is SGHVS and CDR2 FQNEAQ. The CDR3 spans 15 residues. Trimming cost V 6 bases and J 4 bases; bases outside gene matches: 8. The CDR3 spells CASSIRDRVPDTQYF. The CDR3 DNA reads TGTGCCAGCAGTATCCGGGACAGGGTTCCAGATACGCAGTATTTT.

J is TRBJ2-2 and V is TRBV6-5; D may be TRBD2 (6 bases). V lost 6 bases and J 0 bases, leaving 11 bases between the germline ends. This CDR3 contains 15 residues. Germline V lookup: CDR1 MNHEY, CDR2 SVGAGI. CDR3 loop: CASRGLAANTGELFF. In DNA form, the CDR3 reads TGTGCCAGCAGGGGACTGGCAGCGAACACCGGGGAGCTGTTTTTT.

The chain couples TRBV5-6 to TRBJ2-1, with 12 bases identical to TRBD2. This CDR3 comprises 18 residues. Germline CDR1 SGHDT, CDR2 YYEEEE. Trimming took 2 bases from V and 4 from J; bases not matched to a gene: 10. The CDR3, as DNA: TGTGCCAGCAGCTTCCCTTCCGGGACTAGCGGGCAGTACAATGAGCAGTTCTTC. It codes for CASSFPSGTSGQYNEQFF.

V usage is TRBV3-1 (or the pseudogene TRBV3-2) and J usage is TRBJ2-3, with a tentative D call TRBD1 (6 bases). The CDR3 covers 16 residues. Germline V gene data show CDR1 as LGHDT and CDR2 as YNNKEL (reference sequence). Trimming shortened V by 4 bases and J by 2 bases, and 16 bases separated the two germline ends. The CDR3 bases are TGTGCCAGCAGCCTCAAAAGGGGGATTGTCACAGATACGCAGTATTTT. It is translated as CASSLKRGIVTDTQYF.

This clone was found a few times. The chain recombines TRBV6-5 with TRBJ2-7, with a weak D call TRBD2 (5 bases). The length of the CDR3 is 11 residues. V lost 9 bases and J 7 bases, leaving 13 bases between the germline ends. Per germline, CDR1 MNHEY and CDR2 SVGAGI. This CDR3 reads CASSTRTEQYF. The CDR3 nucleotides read TGTGCCAGTAGTACGCGGACTGAGCAGTACTTC.

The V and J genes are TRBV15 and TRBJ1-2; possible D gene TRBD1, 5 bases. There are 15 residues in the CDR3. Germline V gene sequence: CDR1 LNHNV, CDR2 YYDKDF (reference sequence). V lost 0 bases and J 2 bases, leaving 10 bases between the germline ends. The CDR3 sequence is CATSRDNRPNYGYTF. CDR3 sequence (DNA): TGTGCCACCAGCAGAGACAACAGGCCGAACTATGGCTACACCTTC.

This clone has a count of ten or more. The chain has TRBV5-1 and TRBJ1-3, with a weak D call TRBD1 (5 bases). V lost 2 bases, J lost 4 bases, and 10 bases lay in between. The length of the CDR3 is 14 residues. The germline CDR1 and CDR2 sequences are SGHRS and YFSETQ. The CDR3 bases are TGCGCCAGCAGCTTACTGGGGCCCGGAAACACCATATATTTT. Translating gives CASSLLGPGNTIYF.

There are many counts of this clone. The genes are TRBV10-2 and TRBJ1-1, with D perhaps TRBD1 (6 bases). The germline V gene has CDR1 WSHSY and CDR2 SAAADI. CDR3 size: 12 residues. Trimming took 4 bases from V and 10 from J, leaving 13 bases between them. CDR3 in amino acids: CASSVTGTGAFF. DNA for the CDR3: TGCGCCAGCAGTGTAACAGGGACCGGAGCTTTCTTT.